What follows are 26 T cell receptor beta chains derived from one specimen sequenced in a study of regulatory T cells in long-lasting Graves disease. The authors built TCR beta libraries using iRepertoire HTBI primers and Arm-PCR of CDR3 regions. TCRdb fed the multiplex PCR reads into MiXCR, producing one record per CDR3 protein. The data show 360,000 or so distinct CDR3 sequences, with roughly 16% seen just once and 20% held by the top ten. Time point meaning: newly diagnosed GD, antithyroid drugs for less than 3 months. The TCR library was made from RNA that had been extracted from PBMCs in TRIzol. These same records also appear under a second study, on T cells in Graves' hyperthyroidism and ophthalmopathy.

This specimen consisted of peripheral blood mononuclear cells (PBMCs), obtained at new diagnosis, from a patient treated with antithyroid drugs. The receptors stem from a woman aged 18 to 35 with Graves disease.

In regard to this clonotype: A read error is the likely source, as a far larger clone sits one nucleotide away. The chain carries TRBV3-1 and TRBJ1-4, with 7 bases lining up with TRBD1. The CDR3 contains 15 residues. The germline V gene encodes CDR1 LGHDT and CDR2 YNNKEL (reference sequence). The CDR3 is CASSGEGATNEKPFF. Here the CDR3 DNA reads TGTGCCAGCAGTGGCGAGGGGGCAACTAATGAAAAACCGTTTTTT.

Many counts were recorded for this clonotype. V is TRBV11-3 and J is TRBJ2-2; D perhaps matches TRBD2 (5 bases). Germline values: CDR1 SGHNT, CDR2 YENEEA. The CDR3 consists of 13 residues. V shed 5 bases and J shed 5 bases, with 9 bases lying between them. The CDR3 sequence: CASSTRRTGELFF. The CDR3 DNA follows: TGTGCCAGCAGCACTAGGCGAACCGGGGAGCTGTTTTTT.

V and J are TRBV25-1 and TRBJ1-1; TRBD1 aligns across 9 bases. The CDR3 is 13 residues long. The V gene end was trimmed by 5 bases and the J gene end by 9 bases; junction bases not matched to a gene: 7. Germline CDR1 is MGHDK and CDR2 is SYGVNS. In nucleotides, the CDR3 is TGTGCCAGCAGTCCCGGACAGGGGCGGAAAGCTTTCTTT. Protein product: CASSPGQGRKAFF.

The sample holds many counts of this clonotype. In DNA, the CDR3 is TGTGCCACCAGTGACCCTGTGGGACTAGCGGGAGGGCCAGATACGCAGTATTTT. Amino acid sequence: CATSDPVGLAGGPDTQYF. V usage is TRBV24-1 and J usage is TRBJ2-3, with 16 bases identical to TRBD2. The CDR3 contains 18 residues. V trimming: 4 bases; J trimming: 4 bases; junction bases outside the gene matches: 7. Germline CDR1 KGHDR, CDR2 SFDVKD.

On this clonotype itself: With a much larger clone just one base away, this may be a read error. Lacking the conserved final phenylalanine or tryptophan, this CDR3 likely reflects a read error. This chain links TRBV20-1 with TRBJ2-1, with TRBD2 identical over 11 bases. V lost 6 bases to trimming and J lost 8 bases; unmatched junction nucleotides: 9. Germline CDR1 reads DFQATT; CDR2 reads SNEGSKA (reference sequence). The CDR3 extends over 14 amino acids. The CDR3 sequence is CSAKLAGVVDEQFV. CDR3 nucleotides: TGCAGTGCCAAACTAGCGGGAGTGGTCGATGAGCAGTTCGTC.

Ten or more counts support this clonotype. V usage is TRBV7-9 and J usage is TRBJ2-5, with D possibly TRBD2 on 6 matching bases. The germline V gene encodes CDR1 SEHNR and CDR2 FQNEAQ (reference sequence). Trimming left V 1 base short and J 1 base short, with 7 bases between. The CDR3 length is 14 residues. The CDR3 protein is CASSLVGGQETQYF. CDR3 in DNA: TGTGCCAGCAGCTTAGTCGGGGGCCAAGAGACCCAGTACTTC.

This clonotype was observed many times. The chain carries TRBV6-5 and TRBJ2-7; tentatively, D is TRBD1 (8 bases). This CDR3 is 15 amino acids long. V lost 2 bases, J lost 4 bases, and 15 bases lay in between. Germline-derived CDR1 and CDR2 are MNHEY and SVGAGI. The CDR3 DNA reads TGTGCCAGCAGTTACACAGGGGGAGGGGAGTACGAGCAGTACTTC. Translating it yields CASSYTGGGEYEQYF.

This clonotype was detected many times. V and J are TRBV12-3 or TRBV12-4 and TRBJ2-7, with TRBD1 matching over 7 bases. J was trimmed by 5 bases and V by 1 base; bases with no gene match: 2. The CDR3 runs to 13 residues. As DNA, the CDR3 is TGTGCCAGCAGTTTAGTACAGGGGCACGAGCAGTACTTC. Translation: CASSLVQGHEQYF.

This clonotype was found many times. This chain joins TRBV7-3 and TRBJ2-3; D is ambiguous. Trimming cost V 5 bases and J 1 base, with 10 bases left between them. The germline CDR1 and CDR2 sequences are SGHTA and FQGTGA. The CDR3 loop spans 14 amino acids. Written as DNA, the CDR3 is TGTGCCAGCAGCCCGGGCCGGGGCACAGATACGCAGTATTTT. This gives the protein CASSPGRGTDTQYF.

This clonotype was seen at least ten times. CDR3: CASSQGRGRVYTF. CDR3 DNA sequence: TGTGCCAGCAGCCAAGGCAGGGGGCGCGTCTACACCTTC. The J gene is TRBJ1-2, the V gene TRBV3-1; the match to TRBD1 covers 8 bases. This CDR3 is built from 13 residues. Germline CDR1 LGHDT, CDR2 YNNKEL (reference sequence). V trimming: 1 base; J trimming: 10 bases; junction bases outside the gene matches: 5.

Concerning this clonotype itself: One end of the junction is discordant with germline, which a read error may explain. The rearrangement uses TRBV5-1 and TRBJ1-1; D remains unclear. CDR1 is SGHRS, CDR2 YFSETQ, per germline. The CDR3 sequence is 15 residues long. The CDR3 loop reads CTSSLPFHTNTEAFF. The DNA of the CDR3 is TGCACCAGCAGCTTGCCCTTCCATACTAACACTGAAGCTTTCTTT.

This clonotype was seen only a few times. This chain joins TRBV4-2 and TRBJ2-3; 10 bases map to TRBD2. The CDR3 length is 16 residues. The V gene's germline CDR1 is LGHNA and CDR2 YNFKEQ. V shed 2 bases, J shed 1 base, and the junction held 3 bases outside the gene matches. The CDR3 DNA is TGTGCCAGCAGCCAATACGGGACTAGCGGCACAGATACGCAGTATTTT. Protein: CASSQYGTSGTDTQYF.

V and J are TRBV27 and TRBJ1-2, with 9 bases matching TRBD1. Germline CDR1 reads MNHEY; CDR2 reads SMNVEV (reference sequence). J was trimmed by 4 bases and V by 4 bases; bases with no gene match: 7. The CDR3 loop spans 15 amino acids. CDR3 amino acids: CASSSIQGAGYGYTF. Here the CDR3 DNA reads TGTGCCAGCAGTTCGATACAGGGGGCGGGCTATGGCTACACCTTC.

DNA of the CDR3: TGTGCCAGCAGTCAACGGGACCGCTCCTACGAGCAGTACTTC. Residues: CASSQRDRSYEQYF. The V call is TRBV28, the J call TRBJ2-7, with D perhaps TRBD1 or TRBD2 (5 bases each). This CDR3 has 14 residues. CDR1 and CDR2 from the germline V gene are MDHEN and SYDVKM. With 5 bases removed from V and 0 bases from J, the gap between germline ends came to 11 bases.

This clonotype was recorded many times. V usage is TRBV28 and J usage is TRBJ1-2, with a tentative D call TRBD1 (6 bases). Germline V lookup: CDR1 MDHEN, CDR2 SYDVKM. The CDR3 spans 11 residues. Trimming stripped 5 bases from V and 11 bases from J, with 12 bases between. CDR3 DNA: TGTGCCAGCAGTAACAACAGGGCATACACCTTC. Its translation is CASSNNRAYTF.

This clonotype was seen a handful of times. This sequence joins TRBV24-1 and TRBJ2-4, with 10 bases fitting TRBD2. Germline V gene sequence: CDR1 KGHDR, CDR2 SFDVKD. The CDR3 runs to 16 residues. V was clipped by 3 bases and J by 7 bases; unmatched bases: 8. DNA for the CDR3: TGTGCCACCAGTGATAGCCTAGCGGGGGCTTTGAACATTCAGTACTTC. Protein product: CATSDSLAGALNIQYF.

With respect to this clonotype: A much larger clone differs by one base, so this may be a read error. This chain uses TRBV6-1 with TRBJ2-6; D unclear. The CDR3 is 13 residues long. Germline V gene data show CDR1 as MNHNS and CDR2 as SASEGT. V gave up 7 bases and J gave up 4 bases, with 8 bases separating them. The chain's CDR3 is CASTQGGANVLTF. CDR3 coding DNA: TGTGCCAGCACCCAAGGAGGGGCCAACGTCCTGACTTTC.

In its sample, this clonotype was seen many times. The chain combines TRBV24-1 with TRBJ2-5; D is unresolved. Germline V lookup: CDR1 KGHDR, CDR2 SFDVKD. The V end was cut by 4 bases, the J end by 1 base, with 12 bases between. CDR3 length: 15 residues. CDR3 sequence (DNA): TGTGCCACCAGTGAACATGACGGTTTCCAAGAGACCCAGTACTTC. Its translation is CATSEHDGFQETQYF.

This clonotype was picked up many times. The chain recombines TRBV7-6 with TRBJ2-1, with TRBD1 matching over 7 bases. This CDR3 contains 15 residues. Germline-derived CDR1 and CDR2 are SGHVS and FNYEAQ. V was pared by 5 bases and J by 8 bases, with 12 bases of the junction left unmatched. In nucleotides, the CDR3 is TGTGCCAGCAGCGCAACCTACAGGGGTGGCTATGAGCAGTTCTTC. It is translated as CASSATYRGGYEQFF.

The chain has TRBV19 and TRBJ2-5; D remains unclear. The J call is uncertain, as TRBJ2-1 better fits the DNA end. The CDR3 is 12 residues long. The germline V gene encodes CDR1 LNHDA and CDR2 SQIVND (reference sequence). The CDR3 region is CASSLKDLRQFF. CDR3 in DNA: TGTGCCAGTAGTTTAAAAGATCTAAGGCAGTTCTTC.

This clonotype occurred many times. The chain combines TRBV5-1 with TRBJ2-5; D gene ambiguous. The CDR3 has 13 residues. Trimming left V 2 bases short and J 7 bases short, with 12 bases between. Germline V lookup: CDR1 SGHRS, CDR2 YFSETQ. In DNA form, the CDR3 reads TGCGCCAGCAGCTTAACGTTACTGGGGACCCAGTACTTC. Translation gives CASSLTLLGTQYF.

The sample holds many counts of this clonotype. The chain employs TRBV20-1 and TRBJ1-5, with D tentatively TRBD1 (5 bases). The V gene lost 4 bases and the J gene lost 3 bases, with 13 bases spanning the gap. Germline V gene data show CDR1 as DFQATT and CDR2 as SNEGSKA (reference sequence). The CDR3 sequence is 14 residues long. The CDR3 reads CSATFGTPNQPQHF. The CDR3 DNA follows: TGCAGTGCTACTTTCGGGACCCCCAATCAGCCCCAGCATTTT.

This clonotype was found many times. The chain employs TRBV7-8 and TRBJ2-1; 9 bases are shared with TRBD2. Losses at the gene ends were 4 bases for V and 6 bases for J; bases not matched to a gene: 10. Germline loops: CDR1 SGHVS, CDR2 FQNEAQ. The CDR3 loop spans 16 amino acids. This CDR3 reads CASSYGLSGGSNEQFF. The CDR3 bases are TGTGCCAGCAGCTACGGTCTTAGCGGGGGATCCAATGAGCAGTTCTTC.

This clonotype was counted at least ten times. The chain is built from TRBV5-4 and TRBJ2-5; D is perhaps TRBD2 (5 bases). The V gene's germline CDR1 is SGHNT and CDR2 YYREEE (reference sequence). The CDR3 totals 16 residues. Trimming shortened V by 4 bases and J by 4 bases, and 20 bases separated the two germline ends. The CDR3 spells CASSPGLDPVGETQYF. The CDR3, as DNA: TGTGCCAGCAGCCCCGGACTCGACCCTGTAGGAGAGACCCAGTACTTC.

With regard to this clonotype: This could be a read error, since a much larger clone is one nucleotide away. The genes are TRBV30 and TRBJ2-1; 8 bases map to TRBD2. After removal of 0 bases from V and 6 bases from J, the junction contained 4 bases not matched to a gene. Germline V gene sequence: CDR1 GTSNPN, CDR2 SVGIG (reference sequence). The CDR3 length is 14 residues. In DNA, the CDR3 is TGTGCCTGGAGTGTGAGCGGGAGAGTCAATGAGCAGTTCTTC. Encoded protein: CAWSVSGRVNEQFF.

This clonotype was found a few times. The chain is built from TRBV6-1 and TRBJ2-1; 11 nucleotides agree with TRBD2. The CDR3 is 15 amino acids. CDR1 MNHNS and CDR2 SASEGT come from the germline V gene. Trimming cost V 4 bases and J 5 bases; bases outside gene matches: 4. For the CDR3, the DNA is TGTGCCAGCAGTGTGGGACTAGCGGTCAACAATGAGCAGTTCTTC. Protein sequence: CASSVGLAVNNEQFF.